This TCR beta chain comes out of a study of spatial heterogeneity in lung cancer. As for the study in general: The follow-up PBMC samples were sequenced whenever they were available. The median time to follow-up was approximately 26 months after resection. Averaged across combinations, each unique TCR and UMI pairing appeared more than ten times in raw reads, which were uncorrected. Broader study findings: In blood, ubiquitous expanded tumor TCRs appeared more at resection than follow-up.

This clonotype was counted a few times. What it recognizes is unknown. Germline CDR1 is LGHDT and CDR2 is YNNKEL (reference sequence). V lost 0 bases to trimming and J lost 2 bases; unmatched junction nucleotides: 6. The CDR3 covers 16 residues. Time point reported: blood at routine non-recurrence follow-up after resection. Sequencing covered unsorted whole RNA taken from tumor, nontumor lung or frozen PBMC. The study tagged each TCR cDNA molecule with a unique molecular identifier. TCRdb reprocessed the 5' RACE reads with MiXCR, giving one entry per CDR3 protein. This table holds 51,000 or so distinct CDR3 sequences, roughly 7.4% found once.

The material was PBMCs, obtained at follow-up. This clonotype was obtained from a female donor with early-stage non-small cell lung cancer. The chain carries TRBV3-1 and TRBJ1-1, with 7 bases fitting TRBD1. CDR3 loop: CASSQELGGGNTEAFF. The CDR3 DNA is TGTGCCAGCAGCCAAGAGTTAGGAGGGGGCAACACTGAAGCTTTCTTT.